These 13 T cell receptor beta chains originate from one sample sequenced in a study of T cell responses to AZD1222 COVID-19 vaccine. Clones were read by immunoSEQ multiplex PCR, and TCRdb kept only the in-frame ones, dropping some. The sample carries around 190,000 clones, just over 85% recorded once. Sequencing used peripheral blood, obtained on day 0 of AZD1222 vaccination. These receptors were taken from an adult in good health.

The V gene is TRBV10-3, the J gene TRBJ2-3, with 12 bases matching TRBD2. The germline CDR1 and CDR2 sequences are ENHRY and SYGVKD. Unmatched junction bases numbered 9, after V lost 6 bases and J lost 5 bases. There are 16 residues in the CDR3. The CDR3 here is CAISILAGGLRDTQYF. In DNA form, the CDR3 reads TGTGCCATCAGCATACTAGCGGGGGGCCTTCGAGATACGCAGTATTTT.

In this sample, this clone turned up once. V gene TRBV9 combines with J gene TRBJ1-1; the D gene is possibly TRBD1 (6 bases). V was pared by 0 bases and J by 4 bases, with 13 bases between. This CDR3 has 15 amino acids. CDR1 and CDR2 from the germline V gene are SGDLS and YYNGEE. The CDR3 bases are TGTGCCAGCAGCGTAGTGGCACAGGGCCCCACTGAAGCTTTCTTT. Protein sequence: CASSVVAQGPTEAFF. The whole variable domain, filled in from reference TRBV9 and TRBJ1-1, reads DSGVTQTPKHLITATGQRVTLRCSPRSGDLSVYWYQQSLDQGLQFLIQYYNGEERAKGNILERFSAQQFPDLHSELNLSSLELGDSALYFCASSVVAQGPTEAFFGQGTRLTVV.

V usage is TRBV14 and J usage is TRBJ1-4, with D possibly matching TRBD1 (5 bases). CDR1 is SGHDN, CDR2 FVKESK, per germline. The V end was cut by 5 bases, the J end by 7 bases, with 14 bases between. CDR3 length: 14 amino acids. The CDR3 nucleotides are TGTGCCAGCAGCTACGCAGGGTTTGTTGAAAAACTGTTTTTT. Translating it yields CASSYAGFVEKLFF.

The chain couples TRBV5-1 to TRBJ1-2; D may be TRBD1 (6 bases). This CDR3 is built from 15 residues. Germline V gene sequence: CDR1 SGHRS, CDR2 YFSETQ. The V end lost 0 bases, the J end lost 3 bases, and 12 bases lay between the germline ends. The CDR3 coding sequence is TGCGCCAGCAGCTTGGTGCAGGGGCCATACTATGGCTACACCTTC. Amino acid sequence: CASSLVQGPYYGYTF.

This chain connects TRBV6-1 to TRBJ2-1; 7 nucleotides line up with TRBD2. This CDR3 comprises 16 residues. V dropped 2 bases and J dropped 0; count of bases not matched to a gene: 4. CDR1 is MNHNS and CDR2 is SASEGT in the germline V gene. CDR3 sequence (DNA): TGTGCCAGCAGTGAACTAGCGGCGAGCTCCTACAATGAGCAGTTCTTC. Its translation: CASSELAASSYNEQFF.

CDR3 bases: TGTGCCAGCAGCGACCCGGGACTCGGCACAGATACGCAGTATTTT. It encodes CASSDPGLGTDTQYF. V gene TRBV9 combines with J gene TRBJ2-3; D is possibly TRBD2 (6 bases). Trimming took 3 bases from V and 1 from J, leaving 12 bases between them. CDR1 and CDR2 (germline): SGDLS, YYNGEE. This CDR3 spans 15 amino acids.

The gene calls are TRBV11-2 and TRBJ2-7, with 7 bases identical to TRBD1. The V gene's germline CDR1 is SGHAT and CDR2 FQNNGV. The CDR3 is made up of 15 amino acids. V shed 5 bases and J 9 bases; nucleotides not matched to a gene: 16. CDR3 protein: CASSPTPTGEVWQYF. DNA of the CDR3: TGTGCCAGCAGCCCCACCCCCACAGGGGAAGTTTGGCAGTACTTC.

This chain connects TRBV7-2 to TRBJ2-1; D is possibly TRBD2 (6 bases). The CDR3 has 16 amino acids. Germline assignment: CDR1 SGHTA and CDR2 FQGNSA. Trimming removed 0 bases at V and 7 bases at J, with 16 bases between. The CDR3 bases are TGTGCCAGCAGCTTAGCAGGCGGGGCCGTGGGGAATGAGCAGTTCTTC. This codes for CASSLAGGAVGNEQFF.

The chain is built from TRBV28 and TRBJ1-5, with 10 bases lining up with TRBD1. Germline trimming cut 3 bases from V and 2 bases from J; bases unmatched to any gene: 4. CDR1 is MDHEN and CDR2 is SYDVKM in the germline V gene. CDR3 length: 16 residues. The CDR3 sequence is CASSFGQGVGNQPQHF. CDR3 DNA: TGTGCCAGCAGTTTTGGACAGGGGGTAGGCAATCAGCCCCAGCATTTT.

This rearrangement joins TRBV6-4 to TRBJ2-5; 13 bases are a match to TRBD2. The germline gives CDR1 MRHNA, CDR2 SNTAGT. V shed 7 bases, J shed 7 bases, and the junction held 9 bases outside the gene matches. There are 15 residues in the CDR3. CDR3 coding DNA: TGTGCCAGCACCCGACTAGCGGGAGGACCCGGGACCCAGTACTTC. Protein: CASTRLAGGPGTQYF.

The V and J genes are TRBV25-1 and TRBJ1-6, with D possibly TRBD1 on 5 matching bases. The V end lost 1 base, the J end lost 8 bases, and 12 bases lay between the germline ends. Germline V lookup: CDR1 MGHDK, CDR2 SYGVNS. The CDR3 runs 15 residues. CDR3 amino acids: CASSELDMIYSPLHF. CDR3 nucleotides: TGTGCCAGCAGTGAATTGGACATGATCTATTCACCCCTCCACTTT.

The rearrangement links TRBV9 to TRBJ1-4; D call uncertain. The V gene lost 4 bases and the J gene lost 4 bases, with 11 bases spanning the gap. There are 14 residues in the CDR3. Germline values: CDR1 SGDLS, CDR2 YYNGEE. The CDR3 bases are TGTGCCAGCAGCCCCGCCCAGAGTAATGAAAAACTGTTTTTT. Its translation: CASSPAQSNEKLFF.

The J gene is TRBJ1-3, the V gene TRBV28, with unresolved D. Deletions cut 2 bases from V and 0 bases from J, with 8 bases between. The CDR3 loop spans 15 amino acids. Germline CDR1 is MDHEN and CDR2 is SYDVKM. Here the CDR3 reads CASSLGQISGNTIYF. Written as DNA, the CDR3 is TGTGCCAGCAGTTTAGGGCAGATCTCTGGAAACACCATATATTTT.